The T cell receptor (beta chain) under discussion was sequenced for a study of T cell changes during pregnancy in multiple sclerosis (dated by TCRdb to between 2018 and 2021). In terms of the full investigation: In women with multiple sclerosis, the researchers looked at how the T cell repertoire shifted as pregnancy progressed.

Reading the germline V gene gives CDR1 SGHDT and CDR2 YYEEEE. Unmatched junction bases come to 8, with V trimmed by 6 bases and J by 4 bases. CDR3 length: 15 amino acids, cysteine to phenylalanine. The kept DNA is CDR3 alone, 45 bases in frame from the first base. This clone was picked up a small number of times. There is no known antigen for this receptor. No per-base quality is available; no much larger clone lies one base away. The library relied on the immunoSEQ multiplex PCR assay. TCRdb stores this immuneACCESS table with in-frame sequences only. Part of the clones is absent; in the studies checked, under half of the shortfall reflects unresolved V genes, and no reason is known for the rest. This sample comprises 30,000 to 45,000 clones, 80% to 90% of them detected only once. Clones ranked in the top ten supply about 1.1% of the sample.

The sample here was CD4+ T cells from peripheral blood mononuclear cells, taken before pregnancy. The chain uses TRBV5-6 and TRBJ2-2; 8 bases in the middle match TRBD2. The clonotype comes from a female donor with multiple sclerosis, enrolled in a pregnancy study. The CDR3 has the sequence CASTRAGAGTGELFF. The DNA sequence follows: TGTGCCAGCACCAGAGCGGGGGCGGGCACCGGGGAGCTGTTTTTT.